Listed here are 3 T cell receptor beta chains from one sample, sequenced in a study of CD8 T cells in Susac syndrome. Random hexamers were used to reverse transcribe the RNA input (about 0.45 to 1 ug). TCRdb analysed the immunoSEQ multiplex PCR reads with MiXCR anew, one entry per CDR3 protein. The repertoire holds 120,000 to 150,000 distinct CDR3 sequences, with 85% to 95% as singletons. Source material: CD8+ T cells from PBMCs. The receptors derive from a human donor in good health.

The rearrangement uses TRBV7-9 and TRBJ2-3; no firm D call. The V gene lost 1 base and the J gene lost 3 bases, with 11 bases spanning the gap. This CDR3 has 15 residues. Germline V gene sequence: CDR1 SEHNR, CDR2 FQNEAQ (reference sequence). CDR3 sequence: CASSLDGSGTDTQYF. The DNA for the CDR3 is TGTGCCAGCAGCTTAGATGGGTCAGGAACAGATACGCAGTATTTT.

The rearrangement joins TRBV15 to TRBJ1-2, with D tentatively TRBD1 (5 bases). The CDR3 spans 16 residues. V lost 0 bases to trimming and J lost 4 bases, with 15 bases between them. CDR1 is LNHNV and CDR2 is YYDKDF in the germline V gene (reference sequence). CDR3 region: CATSRDRRGGGYGYTF. CDR3 DNA sequence: TGTGCCACCAGCAGAGATCGGAGGGGAGGAGGCTATGGCTACACCTTC. The variable domain in full, completed from reference TRBV15 and TRBJ1-2, reads DAMVIQNPRYQVTQFGKPVTLSCSQTLNHNVMYWYQQKSSQAPKLLFHYYDKDFNNEADTPDNFQSRRPNTSFCFLDIRSPGLGDTAMYLCATSRDRRGGGYGYTFGSGTRLTVV.

The chain links TRBV29-1 to TRBJ2-5; 11 nucleotides line up with TRBD1. The CDR3 contains 18 residues. Germline V gene lookup returns CDR1 SQVTM and CDR2 ANQGSEA. J gave up 2 bases and V 3 bases, and 14 bases lay outside the gene matches. The CDR3 spells CSVESRTGGYDPQETQYF. CDR3 bases: TGCAGCGTTGAGTCTAGGACAGGGGGCTATGATCCTCAAGAGACCCAGTACTTC.